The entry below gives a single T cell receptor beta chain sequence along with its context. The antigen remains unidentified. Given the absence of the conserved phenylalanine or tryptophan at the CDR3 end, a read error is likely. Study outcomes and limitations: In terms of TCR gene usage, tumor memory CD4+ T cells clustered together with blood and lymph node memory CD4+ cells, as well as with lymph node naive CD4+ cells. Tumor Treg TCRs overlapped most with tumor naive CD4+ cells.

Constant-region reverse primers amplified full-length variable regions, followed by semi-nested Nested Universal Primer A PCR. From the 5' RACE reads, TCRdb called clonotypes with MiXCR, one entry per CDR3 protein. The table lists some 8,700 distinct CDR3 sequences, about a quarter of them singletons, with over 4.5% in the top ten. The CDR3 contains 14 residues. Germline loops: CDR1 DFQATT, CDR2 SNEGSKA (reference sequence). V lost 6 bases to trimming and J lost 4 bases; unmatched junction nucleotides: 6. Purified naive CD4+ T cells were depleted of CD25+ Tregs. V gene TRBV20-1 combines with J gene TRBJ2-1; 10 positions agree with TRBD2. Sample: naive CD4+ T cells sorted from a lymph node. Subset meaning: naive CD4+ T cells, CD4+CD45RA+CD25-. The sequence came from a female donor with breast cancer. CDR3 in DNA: TGCAGTGCATCCGGGACTAGCGAATACAATGAGCAGTTCTCC. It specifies CSASGTSEYNEQFS.